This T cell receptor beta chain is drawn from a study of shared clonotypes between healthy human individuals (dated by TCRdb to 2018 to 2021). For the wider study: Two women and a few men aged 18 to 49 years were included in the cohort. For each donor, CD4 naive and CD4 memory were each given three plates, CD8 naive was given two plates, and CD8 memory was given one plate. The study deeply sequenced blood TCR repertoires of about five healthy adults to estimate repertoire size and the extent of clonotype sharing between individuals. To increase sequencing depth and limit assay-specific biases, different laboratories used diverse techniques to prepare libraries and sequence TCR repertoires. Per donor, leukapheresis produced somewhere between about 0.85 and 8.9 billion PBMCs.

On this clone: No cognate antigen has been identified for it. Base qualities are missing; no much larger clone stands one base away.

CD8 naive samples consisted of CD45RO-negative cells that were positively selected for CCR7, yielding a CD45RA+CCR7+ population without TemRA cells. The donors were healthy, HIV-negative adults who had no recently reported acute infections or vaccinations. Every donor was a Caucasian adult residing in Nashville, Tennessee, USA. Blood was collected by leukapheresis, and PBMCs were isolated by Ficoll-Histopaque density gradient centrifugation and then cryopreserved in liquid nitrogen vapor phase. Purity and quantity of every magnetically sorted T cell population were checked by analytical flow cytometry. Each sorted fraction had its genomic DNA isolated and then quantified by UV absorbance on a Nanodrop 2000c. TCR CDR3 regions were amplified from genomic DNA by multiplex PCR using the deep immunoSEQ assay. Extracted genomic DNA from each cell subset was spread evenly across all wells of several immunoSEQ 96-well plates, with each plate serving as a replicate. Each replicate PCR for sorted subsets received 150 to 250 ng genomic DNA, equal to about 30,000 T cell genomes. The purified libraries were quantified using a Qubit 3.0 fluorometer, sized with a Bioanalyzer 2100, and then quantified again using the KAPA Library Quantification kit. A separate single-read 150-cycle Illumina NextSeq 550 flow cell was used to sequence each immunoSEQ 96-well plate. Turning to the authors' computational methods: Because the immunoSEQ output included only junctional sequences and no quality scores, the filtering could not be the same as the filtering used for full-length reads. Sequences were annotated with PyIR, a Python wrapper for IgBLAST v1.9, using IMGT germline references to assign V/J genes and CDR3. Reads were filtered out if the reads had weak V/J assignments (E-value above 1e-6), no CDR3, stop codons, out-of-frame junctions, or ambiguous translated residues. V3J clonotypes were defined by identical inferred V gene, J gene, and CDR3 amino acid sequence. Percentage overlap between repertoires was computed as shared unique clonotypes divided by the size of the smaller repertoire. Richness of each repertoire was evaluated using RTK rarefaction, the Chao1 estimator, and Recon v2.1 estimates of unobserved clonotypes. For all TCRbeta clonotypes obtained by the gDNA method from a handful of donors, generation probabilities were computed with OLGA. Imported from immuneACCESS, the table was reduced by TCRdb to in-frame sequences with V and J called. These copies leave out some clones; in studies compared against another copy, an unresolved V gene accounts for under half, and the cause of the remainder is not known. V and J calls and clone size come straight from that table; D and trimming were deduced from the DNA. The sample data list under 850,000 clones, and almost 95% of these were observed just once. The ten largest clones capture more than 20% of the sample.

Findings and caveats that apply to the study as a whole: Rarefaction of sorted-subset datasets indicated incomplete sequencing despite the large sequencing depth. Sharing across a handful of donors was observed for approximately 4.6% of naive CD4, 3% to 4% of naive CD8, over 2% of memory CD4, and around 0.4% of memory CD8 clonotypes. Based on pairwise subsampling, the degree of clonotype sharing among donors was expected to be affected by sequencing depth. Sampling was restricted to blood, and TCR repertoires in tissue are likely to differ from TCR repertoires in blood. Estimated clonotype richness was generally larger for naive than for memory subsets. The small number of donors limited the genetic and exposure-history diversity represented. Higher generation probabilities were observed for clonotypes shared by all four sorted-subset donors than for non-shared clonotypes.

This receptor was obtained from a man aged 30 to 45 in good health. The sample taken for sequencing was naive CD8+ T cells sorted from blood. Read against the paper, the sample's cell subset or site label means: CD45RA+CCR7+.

The sequenced DNA: TGTGCCAGCAGTGGTTCAGGGGCGTCGATTGGCTACACCTTC. This codes for CASSGSGASIGYTF. The chain uses TRBV2 and TRBJ1-2; the D gene is possibly TRBD1, with 6 bases matching. CDR1 and CDR2, looked up from the germline V gene, are SNHLY and FYNNEI. The junction shows trimming of 4 bases on V and 7 bases on J, plus 16 bases between the germline ends. The CDR3, from cysteine to phenylalanine, totals 14 residues. CDR3 DNA only is kept here, 42 bases in frame from base 1.